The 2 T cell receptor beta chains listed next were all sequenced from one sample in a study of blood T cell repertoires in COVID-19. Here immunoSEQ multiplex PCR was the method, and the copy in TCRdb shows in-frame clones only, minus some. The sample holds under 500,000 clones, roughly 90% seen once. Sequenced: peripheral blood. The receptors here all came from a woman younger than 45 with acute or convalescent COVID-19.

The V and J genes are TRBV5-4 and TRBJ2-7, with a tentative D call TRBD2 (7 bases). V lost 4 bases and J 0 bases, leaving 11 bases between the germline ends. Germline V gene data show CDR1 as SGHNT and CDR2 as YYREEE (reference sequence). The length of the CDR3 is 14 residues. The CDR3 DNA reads TGTGCCAGCAGCGGGGGGGCCCTCTCCTACGAGCAGTACTTC. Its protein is CASSGGALSYEQYF. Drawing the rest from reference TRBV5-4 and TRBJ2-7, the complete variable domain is ETGVTQSPTHLIKTRGQQVTLRCSSQSGHNTVSWYQQALGQGPQFIFQYYREEENGRGNFPPRFSGLQFPNYSSELNVNALELDDSALYLCASSGGALSYEQYFGPGTRLTVT.

The CDR3 sequence is CASSSHMYAPGELFF. CDR3 bases: TGTGCCAGCAGTTCCCACATGTATGCACCGGGGGAGCTGTTTTTT. This rearrangement joins TRBV6-6 to TRBJ2-2; no firm D call. This CDR3 region has 15 residues. V lost 4 bases, J lost 8 bases, and 17 bases lay in between. Germline values: CDR1 MNHNY, CDR2 SVGAGI (reference sequence).